Below are 10 T cell receptor beta chains sequenced from a single sample in a study of OX40 agonist ivuxolimab in advanced cancers. Only in-frame clones appear in the TCRdb table, and some are missing; sequencing was by immunoSEQ multiplex PCR. The sample holds about 59,000 clones, about 90% seen once. The sample in question was CD4+ or CD8+ T cells sorted from blood, obtained in a trial of the OX40 agonist ivuxolimab. The receptors come from an adult with an advanced solid tumor such as melanoma, head and neck, liver or kidney cancer.

Points on this clone: Other nucleotide sequences in the sample specify the same CDR3. This chain uses TRBV14 with TRBJ1-2; possible D gene TRBD1, 6 bases. The V and J ends lost 0 bases and 8 bases respectively, with 10 bases between them. Looked up from germline, CDR1 is SGHDN and CDR2 is FVKESK. The CDR3 length is 13 residues. CDR3 in DNA: TGTGCCAGCAGCCAAGAGGGGGGCCGAGGCTACACCTTC. It specifies CASSQEGGRGYTF.

This clone was observed a handful of times. The V and J genes are TRBV21-1 and TRBJ2-6; the D call in the table, TRBD2, was not verified against the DNA. TRBV21-1 constitutes a pseudogene. The CDR3 is 19 amino acids. The CDR3 region is CASSKALGEQDSGANVLTF. The DNA for the CDR3 is TGTGCCAGCAGCAAAGCCCTGGGAGAACAAGACTCTGGGGCCAACGTCCTGACTTTC.

This clone was seen only a few times. This chain links TRBV18 with TRBJ1-1; 7 bases are a match to TRBD1. Per germline, CDR1 KGHSH and CDR2 LQKENI. This CDR3 contains 14 residues. The trim removed 5 bases at V and 0 bases at J, leaving 3 bases unmatched. CDR3 protein: CASSSQGMNTEAFF. The CDR3 DNA follows: TGTGCCAGCTCATCACAGGGGATGAACACTGAAGCTTTCTTT.

This rearrangement joins TRBV2 to TRBJ2-2; D may be TRBD2 (6 bases). V was clipped by 6 bases and J by 5 bases, with 13 bases between them. The germline gives CDR1 SNHLY, CDR2 FYNNEI. The CDR3 consists of 14 residues. Here the CDR3 reads CASREGQVTGELFF. The CDR3 DNA reads TGTGCCAGCAGGGAGGGGCAGGTAACCGGGGAGCTGTTTTTT.

The chain couples TRBV4-3 to TRBJ2-2; no definite D call. Germline V gene sequence: CDR1 LGHNA, CDR2 YSLEER. This CDR3 is built from 13 residues. V gave up 3 bases and J gave up 6 bases, with 8 bases separating them. CDR3 loop: CASSQGFAGELFF. The CDR3 DNA sequence: TGCGCCAGCAGCCAGGGGTTCGCCGGGGAGCTGTTTTTT.

The genes are TRBV29-1 and TRBJ2-7, with 7 bases matching TRBD1. V dropped 6 bases and J dropped 3; count of bases not matched to a gene: 8. Germline CDR1 SQVTM, CDR2 ANQGSEA. The CDR3 is 13 residues long. The CDR3 bases are TGCAGCGTCGGACAGGTTCAGGGCTACGAGCAGTACTTC. It yields the protein CSVGQVQGYEQYF.

This clone occurred once. The V call is TRBV2, the J call TRBJ1-2, with D possibly TRBD1 on 5 matching bases. The CDR3 runs to 13 residues. Germline V gene sequence: CDR1 SNHLY, CDR2 FYNNEI. V was shortened by 7 bases and J by 4 bases, with 13 bases between the two germline ends. This CDR3 reads CASTSTGSYGYTF. Here the CDR3 DNA reads TGTGCCAGCACGTCCACAGGCAGCTATGGCTACACCTTC.

This clone was recorded only once. The chain has TRBV28 and TRBJ1-5; D gene ambiguous. V was cut by 8 bases and J by 2 bases, with 7 bases left in between. The CDR3 sequence is 12 residues long. CDR1 is MDHEN and CDR2 is SYDVKM in the germline V gene. CDR3 amino acids: CASGDGNQPQHF. CDR3 DNA sequence: TGTGCCAGCGGGGATGGCAATCAGCCCCAGCATTTT.

For the CDR3, the DNA is TGTGCCAGCCAAAATCCAGGGGCAGATACGCAGTATTTT. Translation: CASQNPGADTQYF. The chain employs TRBV4-2 and TRBJ2-3, with D possibly being TRBD1 (6 bases). The V gene lost 8 bases and the J gene lost 4 bases, with 13 bases spanning the gap. CDR1 is LGHNA, CDR2 YNFKEQ, per germline. This CDR3 comprises 13 residues.

The chain is built from TRBV4-3 and TRBJ1-2; a possible D gene is TRBD1 (5 bases). Trimming took 0 bases from V and 7 from J, leaving 15 bases between them. The CDR3 consists of 15 residues. The V gene's germline CDR1 is LGHNA and CDR2 YSLEER. For the CDR3, the DNA is TGCGCCAGCAGCCAAGATCCGGGACGCGGAGGTGGCTACACCTTC. Protein product: CASSQDPGRGGGYTF.